Listed here are 32 T cell receptor beta chains from one sample, sequenced in a study of T cell responses to AZD1222 COVID-19 vaccine. Produced via immunoSEQ multiplex PCR; TCRdb's table is partial and in-frame only. Of roughly 120,000 clones in the sample, approximately 90% were seen once. The source was peripheral blood, collected on day 0 of AZD1222 vaccination. The receptors were sampled from an adult in good health.

The V gene is TRBV28, the J gene TRBJ2-3; a weak D match, TRBD1 (5 bases). V was trimmed by 6 bases and J by 2 bases, leaving 9 bases between them. This CDR3 is built from 13 residues. Germline CDR1 reads MDHEN; CDR2 reads SYDVKM. CDR3 in DNA: TGTGCCAGCAGGGGGCAGAACACAGATACGCAGTATTTT. As protein: CASRGQNTDTQYF.

The chain carries TRBV11-2 and TRBJ1-1; 8 bases map to TRBD1. This CDR3 spans 14 amino acids. Germline values: CDR1 SGHAT, CDR2 FQNNGV. Germline trimming cut 5 bases from V and 1 base from J; bases unmatched to any gene: 3. The CDR3: CASSPGTGNTEAFF. The CDR3 coding sequence is TGTGCCAGCAGCCCCGGGACAGGGAACACTGAAGCTTTCTTT.

The chain recombines TRBV11-1 with TRBJ1-3, with D uncertain. Germline CDR1 and CDR2: SGHAT and FQDESV (reference sequence). The V gene lost 1 base and the J gene lost 1 base, with 8 bases spanning the gap. The CDR3 is made up of 15 amino acids. As DNA, the CDR3 is TGTGCCAGCAGCTTAGGCGCAGCTTCTGGAAACACCATATATTTT. This sequence encodes CASSLGAASGNTIYF.

The chain uses TRBV7-9 and TRBJ1-1, with D tentatively TRBD1 (6 bases). This CDR3 region has 15 residues. Trimming removed 5 bases at V and 0 bases at J, with 13 bases between. CDR1 SEHNR and CDR2 FQNEAQ come from the germline V gene (reference sequence). CDR3 nucleotide sequence: TGTGCCAGCAGCCCGACAGGATCCATGAACACTGAAGCTTTCTTT. Protein product: CASSPTGSMNTEAFF.

The chain has TRBV9 and TRBJ2-1; TRBD2 matches at 10 bases. Germline V gives CDR1 SGDLS, CDR2 YYNGEE. V dropped 9 bases and J dropped 3; count of bases not matched to a gene: 18. This CDR3 comprises 18 residues. The CDR3: CATGGAQTVAGGYNEQFF. In DNA, the CDR3 is TGTGCCACCGGTGGGGCCCAAACGGTAGCGGGAGGCTACAATGAGCAGTTCTTC.

This clone has just one count. CDR3 protein: CASSLTSENTGELFF. CDR3 bases: TGTGCCAGCAGCCTGACTAGCGAGAACACCGGGGAGCTGTTTTTT. The V call is TRBV5-6, the J call TRBJ2-2, with TRBD2 identical over 8 bases. Germline V gene data show CDR1 as SGHDT and CDR2 as YYEEEE. CDR3 length: 15 residues. Unmatched junction bases numbered 3, after V lost 4 bases and J lost 1 base.

The chain couples TRBV30 to TRBJ1-2, with D possibly being TRBD1 (5 bases). The CDR3 is 11 amino acids. Germline V CDR1 and CDR2: GTSNPN, SVGIG (reference sequence). Trimming took 5 bases from V and 3 from J, leaving 7 bases between them. The CDR3 DNA reads as TGTGCCTGGGCGGGACACTATGGCTACACCTTC. Residues: CAWAGHYGYTF.

The chain joins TRBV5-1 to TRBJ1-5; D may be TRBD1 (5 bases). Trimming removed 4 bases at V and 1 base at J, with 15 bases between. There are 16 residues in the CDR3. Looked up from germline, CDR1 is SGHRS and CDR2 is YFSETQ. The CDR3 DNA reads TGCGCCAGCAGCCCGGACTGGGGGGTAAGCAATCAGCCCCAGCATTTT. It encodes CASSPDWGVSNQPQHF.

The chain recombines TRBV7-2 with TRBJ2-7, with 10 bases matching TRBD2. In germline, CDR1 is SGHTA, CDR2 FQGNSA. V lost 1 base to trimming and J lost 0 bases; unmatched junction nucleotides: 3. This CDR3 is 16 amino acids long. The CDR3 spells CASSLVASGGSYEQYF. CDR3 bases: TGTGCCAGCAGCTTAGTGGCTAGCGGGGGCTCCTACGAGCAGTACTTC.

The chain combines TRBV11-2 with TRBJ1-2; possibly TRBD1 for D (6 bases). V was pared by 6 bases and J by 8 bases, with 22 bases between. From germline, CDR1 is SGHAT and CDR2 FQNNGV. The CDR3 has 15 residues. The CDR3 DNA follows: TGTGCCAGCAGGCAAAGGGGGACGGAATCTCGGGGCTACACCTTC. This translates into CASRQRGTESRGYTF.

The gene calls are TRBV19 and TRBJ2-5; TRBD1 aligns across 8 bases. The CDR3 extends over 18 amino acids. Germline V lookup: CDR1 LNHDA, CDR2 SQIVND (reference sequence). The V gene end was trimmed by 5 bases and the J gene end by 1 base; junction bases not matched to a gene: 15. The DNA of the CDR3 is TGTGCCAGTAGTCTCGATTTAGGACAGGGTCGGGGCCAAGAGACCCAGTACTTC. Amino acids: CASSLDLGQGRGQETQYF.

J is TRBJ1-2 and V is TRBV6-5, with TRBD1 matching 9 bases. Germline loops: CDR1 MNHEY, CDR2 SVGAGI. With V trimmed by 4 bases and J by 4 bases, 10 bases remained unmatched. The CDR3 contains 16 residues. Here the CDR3 reads CASSSGTGRATYGYTF. The CDR3 DNA follows: TGTGCCAGCAGTTCGGGGACAGGGAGGGCTACCTATGGCTACACCTTC.

V gene TRBV24-1 combines with J gene TRBJ1-5; 7 bases are shared with TRBD1. The V gene end was trimmed by 3 bases and the J gene end by 1 base; junction bases not matched to a gene: 2. The CDR3 consists of 15 residues. The germline V gene has CDR1 KGHDR and CDR2 SFDVKD. DNA of the CDR3: TGTGCCACCAGTGATGACAGGGCGAGCAATCAGCCCCAGCATTTT. Translated, it gives CATSDDRASNQPQHF.

The chain uses TRBV6-6 and TRBJ2-7; D not certain. This CDR3 has 14 amino acids. Trimming took off 0 bases at V and 3 bases at J, with 9 bases between the two ends. Per the germline V gene, CDR1 is MNHNY and CDR2 is SVGAGI (reference sequence). In nucleotides, the CDR3 is TGTGCCAGCAGTTACTCGGCAGGAAACTACGAGCAGTACTTC. This codes for CASSYSAGNYEQYF.

V is TRBV29-1 and J is TRBJ2-7, with 8 bases identical to TRBD2. This CDR3 spans 17 amino acids. Germline V gene sequence: CDR1 SQVTM, CDR2 ANQGSEA. Trimming at V came to 4 bases and at J to 2 bases, leaving 16 bases not matched to a gene. CDR3 in DNA: TGCAGCGTTGCTGGCAGGGGCTTGAGCGGGGGAACCTACGAGCAGTACTTC. This sequence encodes CSVAGRGLSGGTYEQYF.

CDR3 sequence (DNA): TGCGCCAGCAGCTCGGAGGGGGCTCGGGGACCCTCCTACAATGAGCAGTTCTTC. Translated, it gives CASSSEGARGPSYNEQFF. The V gene is TRBV5-1, the J gene TRBJ2-1; weak D call: TRBD1 (7 bases). Deletions cut 3 bases from V and 0 bases from J, with 19 bases between. Germline CDR1 is SGHRS and CDR2 is YFSETQ. The CDR3 covers 18 residues. Filled out from reference TRBV5-1 and TRBJ2-1, the complete variable domain reads KAGVTQTPRYLIKTRGQQVTLSCSPISGHRSVSWYQQTPGQGLQFLFEYFSETQRNKGNFPGRFSGRQFSNSRSEMNVSTLELGDSALYLCASSSEGARGPSYNEQFFGPGTRLTVL.

This chain connects TRBV5-1 to TRBJ1-4; TRBD1 matches 8 bases. J lost 8 bases, V lost 0 bases, and 6 bases had no gene match. Germline CDR1 and CDR2: SGHRS and YFSETQ. This CDR3 comprises 15 residues. Here the CDR3 reads CASSLAGGYVEKLFF. The CDR3 DNA reads TGCGCCAGCAGCTTGGCAGGGGGCTATGTGGAAAAACTGTTTTTT.

The J gene is TRBJ1-1, the V gene TRBV29-1; the match to TRBD1 covers 7 bases. In germline, CDR1 is SQVTM, CDR2 ANQGSEA. This CDR3 spans 12 amino acids. V was clipped by 6 bases and J by 4 bases; unmatched bases: 5. The CDR3 nucleotides are TGCAGCGTGGGGGCAGGGGGCACTGAAGCTTTCTTT. Its protein product is CSVGAGGTEAFF.

Concerning this clone: One end of the junction fails to match germline, which may point to a read error. This chain links TRBV7-6 with TRBJ2-2; TRBD2 is a possible D gene (7 bases). Germline values: CDR1 SGHVS, CDR2 FNYEAQ. The CDR3 runs 19 residues. As DNA, the CDR3 is TGTGCCAGCAGTTTAGGATCCACGGGGGGCCGAATGAACACCGGGGAGCTGTTTTTT. Translation: CASSLGSTGGRMNTGELFF.

Only a few counts were recorded for this clone. The chain employs TRBV18 and TRBJ2-7; the D is unclear. Germline CDR1 is KGHSH and CDR2 is LQKENI. V was shortened by 2 bases and J by 5 bases, with 13 bases between the two germline ends. The CDR3 totals 14 residues. The CDR3 protein is CASSPDLGTHEQYF. CDR3 nucleotides: TGTGCCAGCTCACCAGATCTGGGAACCCACGAGCAGTACTTC.

The chain has TRBV30 and TRBJ2-1; TRBD1 matches at 7 bases. The CDR3 consists of 14 residues. Germline CDR1 is GTSNPN and CDR2 is SVGIG (reference sequence). CDR3 DNA: TGTGGGCACCACAGTGGACAGGATAGCAATGAGCAGTTCTTC. Protein: CGHHSGQDSNEQFF.

The chain has TRBV10-3 and TRBJ1-5; D call uncertain. Deletions cut 10 bases from V and 0 bases from J, with 10 bases between. The CDR3 contains 13 residues. Germline CDR1 and CDR2: ENHRY and SYGVKD. The CDR3 loop reads CATSWDSNQPQHF. In DNA, the CDR3 is TGTGCCACTAGTTGGGATAGCAATCAGCCCCAGCATTTT.

The chain couples TRBV28 to TRBJ2-2; no definite D call. V lost 9 bases and J 4 bases, leaving 9 bases between the germline ends. The CDR3 spans 12 residues. Germline CDR1 reads MDHEN; CDR2 reads SYDVKM. CDR3 amino acids: CASNYVTGELFF. The CDR3 DNA sequence: TGTGCCAGTAACTACGTCACCGGGGAGCTGTTTTTT.

The rearrangement links TRBV10-3 to TRBJ1-2; D not resolved. In germline, CDR1 is ENHRY, CDR2 SYGVKD. Trimming shortened V by 0 bases and J by 8 bases, and 13 bases separated the two germline ends. The CDR3 is made up of 14 amino acids. For the CDR3, the DNA is TGTGCCATCAGTGAGTCCGGCGGTACGCGGGGCTACACCTTC. As protein: CAISESGGTRGYTF.

The chain combines TRBV4-1 with TRBJ1-1; TRBD1 is a possible D gene (6 bases). V was trimmed by 1 base and J by 7 bases, leaving 16 bases between them. The CDR3 loop spans 15 amino acids. Germline-derived CDR1 and CDR2 are MGHRA and YSYEKL. The CDR3 DNA sequence: TGCGCCAGCAGCCAAGTTCCAGGGGAGAAAGGTGAAGCTTTCTTT. Residues: CASSQVPGEKGEAFF.

Here the CDR3 reads CASSYSSALNTEAFF. The DNA of the CDR3 is TGTGCCAGCAGTTACTCGTCGGCTTTGAACACTGAAGCTTTCTTT. The chain recombines TRBV6-5 with TRBJ1-1; D gene unclear. V lost 0 bases, J lost 0 bases, and 8 bases lay in between. Germline CDR1 MNHEY, CDR2 SVGAGI. CDR3 length: 15 amino acids.

The chain is built from TRBV2 and TRBJ2-1; D is unresolved. There are 13 residues in the CDR3. The V gene's germline CDR1 is SNHLY and CDR2 FYNNEI. V was trimmed by 4 bases and J by 4 bases, leaving 8 bases between them. CDR3 sequence reads: CASSGTEYNEQFF. For the CDR3, the DNA is TGTGCCAGCAGTGGGACGGAGTACAATGAGCAGTTCTTC.

V gene TRBV7-2 combines with J gene TRBJ2-1; TRBD2 aligns across 10 bases. V shed 0 bases, J shed 2 bases, and the junction held 1 base outside the gene matches. Looked up from germline, CDR1 is SGHTA and CDR2 is FQGNSA. The CDR3 spans 16 residues. CDR3 region: CASSLASGGAYNEQFF. DNA of the CDR3: TGTGCCAGCAGCTTAGCGAGCGGGGGGGCCTACAATGAGCAGTTCTTC.

This chain connects TRBV9 to TRBJ2-7, with D perhaps TRBD1 (5 bases). The ends were cut back, 4 bases at V and 2 bases at J, with 13 bases in the middle. Germline lookup yields CDR1 SGDLS and CDR2 YYNGEE. The CDR3 has 14 residues. The CDR3 region is CASSPSTVPYEQYF. CDR3 bases: TGTGCCAGCAGCCCTTCGACAGTTCCCTACGAGCAGTACTTC.

J is TRBJ2-3 and V is TRBV24-1; a possible D gene is TRBD1 (5 bases). The length of the CDR3 is 15 residues. The V gene lost 9 bases and the J gene lost 0 bases, with 15 bases spanning the gap. CDR1 and CDR2 (germline): KGHDR, SFDVKD. The CDR3, as DNA: TGTGCCACCGCCCCCGACAGCTTCAGCACAGATACGCAGTATTTT. Protein: CATAPDSFSTDTQYF.

This clone has only a few counts. CDR3 coding DNA: TGTGCCAGCAGCTTGGCGTCACAGGGACAGGGGGTCGGCGAGCAGTACTTC. It is translated as CASSLASQGQGVGEQYF. The gene calls are TRBV7-6 and TRBJ2-7, with TRBD1 matching over 11 bases. The junction had 13 bases not matched to a gene; V was cut back by 3 bases and J by 6 bases. Germline values: CDR1 SGHVS, CDR2 FNYEAQ. The CDR3 is 17 amino acids.

The rearrangement uses TRBV28 and TRBJ1-2; TRBD1 might be the D (6 bases). V dropped 3 bases and J dropped 8 bases, with 13 bases sitting between them. The length of the CDR3 is 13 residues. Germline CDR1 and CDR2: MDHEN and SYDVKM. CDR3 nucleotides: TGTGCCAGCAGTTTCCCCGGGGGGGGCGGCTACACCTTC. This sequence encodes CASSFPGGGGYTF.